This passage covers 7 T cell receptor beta chains from one sample sequenced in a study of T-cell reconstitution after alpha-beta-depleted transplantation in children. For TCRbeta, the library was prepared with unique molecular identifiers. Via MiXCR, TCRdb re-called the PCR reads, giving one row per CDR3 protein. The sample includes around 490,000 distinct CDR3 sequences, about an eighth of them seen just once. Source: PBMCs, mostly from graft donor cells, taken 180 days after TCRalphabeta/CD19-depleted stem cell transplant. The receptors shown here come from a female patient aged 2-9 years who had a stem cell transplant for aplastic anemia, so the T cells may come from the graft donor.

The chain uses TRBV19 and TRBJ1-5, with 7 bases aligning to TRBD1. The junction had 11 bases not matched to a gene; V was cut back by 9 bases and J by 0 bases. The CDR3 consists of 16 residues. Germline-derived CDR1 and CDR2 are LNHDA and SQIVND (reference sequence). The CDR3 sequence: CASRDRERYSNQPQHF. The CDR3 bases are TGTGCCAGCCGGGACAGAGAAAGGTATAGCAATCAGCCCCAGCATTTT.

About this clonotype itself: At one end the junction does not follow the germline gene, possibly because of a read error. The rearrangement uses TRBV4-1 and TRBJ1-2; D unresolved. From germline, CDR1 is MGHRA and CDR2 YSYEKL. This CDR3 contains 13 residues. This CDR3 reads CAISPRELYGYTF. DNA for the CDR3: TGTGCCATCAGCCCCCGGGAGCTCTATGGCTACACCTTC.

The sample holds many counts of this clonotype. The chain joins TRBV6-1 to TRBJ2-6; D possibly corresponds to TRBD1 (6 bases). There are 15 residues in the CDR3. Germline CDR1 reads MNHNS; CDR2 reads SASEGT. The V gene lost 6 bases and the J gene lost 2 bases, with 11 bases spanning the gap. The CDR3 region is CASRPTGTGANVLTF. As DNA, the CDR3 is TGTGCCAGCAGGCCCACAGGGACTGGGGCCAACGTCCTGACTTTC.

This clonotype has more than one count but fewer than ten. The chain links TRBV20-1 to TRBJ2-2, with a tentative D call TRBD1 (7 bases). The CDR3 spans 15 residues. Germline V gene sequence: CDR1 DFQATT, CDR2 SNEGSKA (reference sequence). The V and J ends lost 1 base and 3 bases respectively, with 12 bases between them. The CDR3 DNA reads TGCAGTGCTAGAGGAGTCAGGGGGGACACCGGGGAGCTGTTTTTT. Protein: CSARGVRGDTGELFF.

This clonotype was recorded a few times. The chain uses TRBV20-1 and TRBJ1-4; possibly TRBD1 for D (5 bases). V lost 1 base and J 7 bases, leaving 19 bases between the germline ends. CDR3 length: 16 residues. Germline assignment: CDR1 DFQATT and CDR2 SNEGSKA (reference sequence). The CDR3 loop reads CSARVGRGPPSEKLFF. The CDR3 nucleotides are TGCAGTGCTAGAGTGGGGAGGGGACCGCCGAGTGAAAAACTGTTTTTT.

This clonotype turned up a few times. This chain joins TRBV15 and TRBJ2-7, with D perhaps matching TRBD2 (6 bases). The germline V and J ends were trimmed by 4 bases and 6 bases, with 19 bases remaining between them. This CDR3 has 15 amino acids. Germline CDR1 LNHNV, CDR2 YYDKDF (reference sequence). CDR3 DNA sequence: TGTGCCACCAGCACCACGACTAGATCGTTACTCGAGCAGTACTTC. Translated: CATSTTTRSLLEQYF.

This clonotype was picked up a small number of times. J is TRBJ2-5 and V is TRBV11-2; 14 nucleotides line up with TRBD2. Germline-derived CDR1 and CDR2 are SGHAT and FQNNGV. With 4 bases clipped from V and 7 bases from J, the junction kept 14 bases outside the gene matches. This CDR3 region has 18 residues. The chain's CDR3 is CASSSGLAGGLRSGTQYF. CDR3 nucleotide sequence: TGTGCCAGCAGCTCTGGACTAGCGGGAGGCTTAAGGTCAGGGACCCAGTACTTC.